The following is a T cell receptor beta chain sequence with its context. The antigen remains undetermined. Germline trimming cut 4 bases from V and 0 bases from J; bases unmatched to any gene: 8. CDR1 and CDR2 from the germline V gene are SGHRS and YFSETQ. The CDR3 consists of 18 residues. The data are from a study of T cell repertoires in cytomegalovirus infection. On the study more broadly: Public TCR beta signature analysis indicated the presence of both CMV infection and matching HLA type.

TCRdb called the reads again in MiXCR, with one record for every CDR3 protein. The sample shows about 740,000 distinct CDR3 sequences, 35% of them seen only once. Findings of the study overall: Carriers of CMV plus the relevant HLA were identified by cumulative public TCR beta family frequency. HLA-C-restricted CMV clonotypes gave the most frequent clonotype in two of eight donors.

The sample consisted of PBMCs. V is TRBV5-1 and J is TRBJ2-6, with 9 bases identical to TRBD2. This clonotype was sampled from a human donor in good health (CMV status not recorded). Some clones in this sample may be carry-over from other donors' samples. CDR3 amino acids: CASSPILAGASGANVLTF. The CDR3 region has the DNA TGCGCCAGCAGCCCGATCTTAGCGGGAGCCTCTGGGGCCAACGTCCTGACTTTC.